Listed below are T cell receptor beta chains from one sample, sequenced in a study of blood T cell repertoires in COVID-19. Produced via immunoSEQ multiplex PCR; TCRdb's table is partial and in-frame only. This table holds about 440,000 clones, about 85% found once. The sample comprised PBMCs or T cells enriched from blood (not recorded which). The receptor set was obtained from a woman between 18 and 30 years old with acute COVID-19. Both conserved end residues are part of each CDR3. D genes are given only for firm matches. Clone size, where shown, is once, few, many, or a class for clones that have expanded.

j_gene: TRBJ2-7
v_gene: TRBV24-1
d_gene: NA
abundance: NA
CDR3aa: CATSGSGSYYEQYF
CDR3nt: TGTGCCACCAGTGGGAGTGGCAGTTACTACGAGCAGTACTTC

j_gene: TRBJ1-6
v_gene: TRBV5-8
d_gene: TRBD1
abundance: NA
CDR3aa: CASSPPAGGNSPLHF
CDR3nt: TGTGCCAGCAGCCCCCCGGCAGGGGGTAATTCACCCCTCCACTTT

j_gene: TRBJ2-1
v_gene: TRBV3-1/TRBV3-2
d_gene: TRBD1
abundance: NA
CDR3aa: CASSLRFTGQGVEQFF
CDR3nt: TGTGCCAGCAGCCTCCGATTCACGGGACAGGGAGTTGAGCAGTTCTTC

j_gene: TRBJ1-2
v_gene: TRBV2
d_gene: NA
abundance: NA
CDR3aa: CASPSTTYTF
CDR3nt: TGTGCCAGCCCTTCGACTACCTACACCTTC

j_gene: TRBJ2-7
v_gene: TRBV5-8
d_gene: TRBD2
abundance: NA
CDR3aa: CASSSATSGNEQYF
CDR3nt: TGTGCCAGCAGCTCGGCGACTAGCGGCAACGAGCAGTACTTC

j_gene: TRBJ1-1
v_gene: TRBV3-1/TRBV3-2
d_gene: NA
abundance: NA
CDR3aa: CASSQAGEDTEAFF
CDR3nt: TGTGCCAGCAGCCAAGCGGGTGAGGACACTGAAGCTTTCTTT

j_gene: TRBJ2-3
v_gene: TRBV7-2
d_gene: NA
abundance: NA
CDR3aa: CASSLDSQDTQYF
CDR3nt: TGTGCCAGCAGCCTGGACTCCCAAGATACGCAGTATTTT

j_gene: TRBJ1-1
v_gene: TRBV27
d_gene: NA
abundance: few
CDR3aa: CASSFHGGTEAFF
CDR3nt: TGTGCCAGCAGTTTTCATGGCGGGACTGAAGCTTTCTTT

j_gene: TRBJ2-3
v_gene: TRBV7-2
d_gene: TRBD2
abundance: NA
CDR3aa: CASSPGGGDTQYF
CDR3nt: TGTGCCAGCAGCCCGGGAGGAGGAGATACGCAGTATTTT

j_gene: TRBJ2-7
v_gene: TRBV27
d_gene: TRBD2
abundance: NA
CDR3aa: CAGELAGRYEQYF
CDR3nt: TGTGCCGGAGAATTAGCGGGTCGCTACGAGCAGTACTTC

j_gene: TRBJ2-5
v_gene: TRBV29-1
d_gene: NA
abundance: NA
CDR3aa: CSVQGGFQETQYF
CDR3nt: TGCAGCGTCCAAGGGGGTTTTCAAGAGACCCAGTACTTC

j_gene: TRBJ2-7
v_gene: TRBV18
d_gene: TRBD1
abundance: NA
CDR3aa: CASSPPDRGTYEQYF
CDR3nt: TGTGCCAGCTCACCACCGGACAGGGGAACCTACGAGCAGTACTTC

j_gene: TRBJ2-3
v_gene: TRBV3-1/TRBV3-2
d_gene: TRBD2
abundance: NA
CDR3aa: CASSQKRGNSQMVTQYF
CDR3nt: TGTGCCAGCAGCCAAAAGCGGGGGAACTCGCAGATGGTTACGCAGTATTTT

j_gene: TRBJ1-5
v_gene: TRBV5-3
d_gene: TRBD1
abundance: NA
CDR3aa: CARSTGQGGNQPQHF
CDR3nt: TGTGCCAGAAGCACGGGACAGGGGGGCAATCAGCCCCAGCATTTT

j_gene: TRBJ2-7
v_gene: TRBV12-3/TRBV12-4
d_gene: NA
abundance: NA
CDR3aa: CASSSSRGGEQYF
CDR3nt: TGTGCCAGCAGTTCCTCCAGGGGAGGGGAGCAGTACTTC

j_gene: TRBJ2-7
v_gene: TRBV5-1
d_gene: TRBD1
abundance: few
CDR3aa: CASSTRQGGYEQYF
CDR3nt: TGCGCCAGCAGCACCCGACAGGGGGGCTACGAGCAGTACTTC

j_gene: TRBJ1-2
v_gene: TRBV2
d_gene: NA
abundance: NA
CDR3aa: CASSSDSLINYGYTF
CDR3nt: TGTGCCAGCAGTTCCGACAGTTTGATAAACTATGGCTACACCTTC

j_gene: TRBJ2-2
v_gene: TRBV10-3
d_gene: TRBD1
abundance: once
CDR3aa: CAISPDRGTGELFF
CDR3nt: TGTGCCATCAGCCCAGACAGGGGAACCGGGGAGCTGTTTTTT

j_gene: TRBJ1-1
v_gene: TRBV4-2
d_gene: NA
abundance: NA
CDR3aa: CASSQGQLKAEAFF
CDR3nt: TGTGCCAGCAGCCAAGGACAGTTGAAAGCTGAAGCTTTCTTT

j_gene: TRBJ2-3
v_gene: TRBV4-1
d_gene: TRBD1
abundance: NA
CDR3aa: CASSQGQSTGLDTQYF
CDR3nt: TGCGCCAGCAGCCAAGGGCAGTCGACAGGGTTAGATACGCAGTATTTT

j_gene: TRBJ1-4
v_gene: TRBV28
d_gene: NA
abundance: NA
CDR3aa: CASSSQGFNEKLFF
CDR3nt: TGTGCCAGCAGTTCTCAGGGTTTTAATGAAAAACTGTTTTTT

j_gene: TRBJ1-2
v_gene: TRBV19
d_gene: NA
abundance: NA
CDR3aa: CASTSPERSGYTF
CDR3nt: TGTGCCAGTACTTCACCAGAAAGATCTGGCTACACCTTC

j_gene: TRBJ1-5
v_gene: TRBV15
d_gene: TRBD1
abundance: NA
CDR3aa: CATSSYSGTGSNQPQHF
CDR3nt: TGTGCCACCAGCAGTTACTCCGGGACAGGTAGCAATCAGCCCCAGCATTTT

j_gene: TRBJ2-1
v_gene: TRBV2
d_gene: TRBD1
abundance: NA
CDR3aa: CARTRDRVYNEQFF
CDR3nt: TGTGCCAGAACCCGGGACAGGGTATACAATGAGCAGTTCTTC

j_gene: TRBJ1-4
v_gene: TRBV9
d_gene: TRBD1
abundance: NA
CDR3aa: CASSEGQGKEKLFF
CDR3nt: TGTGCCAGCAGCGAGGGACAGGGTAAAGAAAAACTGTTTTTT

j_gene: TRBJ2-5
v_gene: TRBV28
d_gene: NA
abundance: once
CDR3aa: CASSTLGSGSQETQYF
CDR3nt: TGTGCCAGCAGTACTCTGGGGAGCGGAAGCCAAGAGACCCAGTACTTC

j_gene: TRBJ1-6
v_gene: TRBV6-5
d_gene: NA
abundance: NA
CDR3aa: CASSLQGYHF
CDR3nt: TGTGCCAGCAGTTTACAGGGTTATCACTTT

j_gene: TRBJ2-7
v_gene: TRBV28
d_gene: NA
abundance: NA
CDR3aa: CASSAAGGTLYEQYF
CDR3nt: TGTGCCAGCAGTGCTGCCGGCGGGACGCTCTACGAGCAGTACTTC

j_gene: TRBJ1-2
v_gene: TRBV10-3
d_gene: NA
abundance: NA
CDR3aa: CAISESGYGYTF
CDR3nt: TGTGCCATCAGTGAGTCCGGGTATGGCTACACCTTC

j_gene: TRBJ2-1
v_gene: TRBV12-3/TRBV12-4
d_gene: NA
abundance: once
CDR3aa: CASSLSEGGQFF
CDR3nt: TGTGCCAGCAGTTTATCTGAGGGAGGGCAGTTCTTC

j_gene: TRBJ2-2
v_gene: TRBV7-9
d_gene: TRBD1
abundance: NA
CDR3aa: CASSLGAGTENTGELFF
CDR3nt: TGTGCCAGCAGCTTAGGGGCCGGGACAGAGAACACCGGGGAGCTGTTTTTT

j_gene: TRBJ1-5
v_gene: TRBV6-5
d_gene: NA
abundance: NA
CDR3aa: CASSYAGFGGNQPQHF
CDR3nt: TGTGCCAGCAGTTACGCGGGATTTGGAGGCAATCAGCCCCAGCATTTT

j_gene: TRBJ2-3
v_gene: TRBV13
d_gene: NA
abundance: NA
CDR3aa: CASSPLGITDTQYF
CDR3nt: TGTGCCAGCAGCCCTCTCGGGATCACAGATACGCAGTATTTT

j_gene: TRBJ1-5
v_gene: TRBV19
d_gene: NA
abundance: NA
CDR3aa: CASSIDRSNQPQHF
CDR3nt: TGTGCCAGTAGTATAGATCGTAGCAATCAGCCCCAGCATTTT

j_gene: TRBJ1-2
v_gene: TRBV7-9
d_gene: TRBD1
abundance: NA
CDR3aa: CASSFIPGRTGGHGYTF
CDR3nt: TGTGCCAGCAGCTTTATACCGGGGAGGACAGGGGGCCATGGCTACACCTTC

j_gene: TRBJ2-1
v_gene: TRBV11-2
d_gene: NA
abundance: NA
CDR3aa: CASSTNSYNEQFF
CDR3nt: TGTGCCAGCAGCACTAACTCCTACAATGAGCAGTTCTTC

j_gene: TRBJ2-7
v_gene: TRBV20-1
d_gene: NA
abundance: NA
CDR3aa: CSASLYEQYF
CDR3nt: TGCAGTGCTAGTCTCTACGAGCAGTACTTC

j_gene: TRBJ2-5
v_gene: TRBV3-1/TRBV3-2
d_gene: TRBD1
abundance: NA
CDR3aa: CASSPTRDRGQETQYF
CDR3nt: TGTGCCAGCAGCCCAACCCGGGACAGGGGTCAAGAGACCCAGTACTTC

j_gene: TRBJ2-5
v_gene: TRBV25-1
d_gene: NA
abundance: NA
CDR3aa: CASSDWSSETQYF
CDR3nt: TGTGCCAGCAGTGATTGGAGTTCCGAGACCCAGTACTTC

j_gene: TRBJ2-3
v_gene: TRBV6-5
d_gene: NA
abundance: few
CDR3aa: CASSYPGTDTQYF
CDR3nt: TGTGCCAGCAGTTATCCCGGCACAGATACGCAGTATTTT

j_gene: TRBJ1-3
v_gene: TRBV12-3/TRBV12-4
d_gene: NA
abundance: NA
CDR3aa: CASSPPSGNTIYF
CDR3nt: TGTGCCAGCAGTCCCCCGAGTGGAAACACCATATATTTT

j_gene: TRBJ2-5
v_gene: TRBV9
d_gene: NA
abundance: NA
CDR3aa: CASSVRPGQETQYF
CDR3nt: TGTGCCAGCAGCGTGAGACCAGGCCAAGAGACCCAGTACTTC

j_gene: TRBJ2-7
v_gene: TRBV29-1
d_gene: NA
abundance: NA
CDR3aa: CSVVENEQYF
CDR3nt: TGCAGCGTTGTGGAGAACGAGCAGTACTTC

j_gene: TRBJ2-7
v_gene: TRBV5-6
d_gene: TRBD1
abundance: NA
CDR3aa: CASSSGTGGREQYF
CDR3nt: TGTGCCAGCAGCAGCGGGACAGGGGGTCGCGAGCAGTACTTC

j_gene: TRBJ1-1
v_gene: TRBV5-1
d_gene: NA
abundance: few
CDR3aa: CASSLQGWNTEAFF
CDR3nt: TGCGCCAGCAGCTTGCAGGGCTGGAACACTGAAGCTTTCTTT

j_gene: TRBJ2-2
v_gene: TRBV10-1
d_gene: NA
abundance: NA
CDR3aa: CASSVFSTGELFF
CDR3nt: TGCGCCAGCAGTGTTTTCAGCACCGGGGAGCTGTTTTTT

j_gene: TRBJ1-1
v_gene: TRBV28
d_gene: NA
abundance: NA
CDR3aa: CASMEGRLNTEAFF
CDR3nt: TGTGCCAGCATGGAGGGCAGATTGAACACTGAAGCTTTCTTT

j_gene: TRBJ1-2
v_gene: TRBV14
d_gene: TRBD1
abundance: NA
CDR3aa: CASSTTGSYGYTF
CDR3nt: TGTGCCAGCAGCACGACAGGGAGCTATGGCTACACCTTC

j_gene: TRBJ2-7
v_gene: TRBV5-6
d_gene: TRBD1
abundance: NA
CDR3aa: CASSSGQSSYEQYF
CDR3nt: TGTGCCAGCAGTTCGGGACAGAGCTCCTACGAGCAGTACTTC

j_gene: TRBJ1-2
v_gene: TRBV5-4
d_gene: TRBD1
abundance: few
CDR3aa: CASSLGDRGLNYGYTF
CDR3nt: TGTGCCAGCAGCTTGGGCGACAGGGGCCTTAACTATGGCTACACCTTC

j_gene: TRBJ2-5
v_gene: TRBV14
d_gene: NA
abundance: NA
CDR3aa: CASSPGGETQYF
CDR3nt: TGTGCCAGCAGCCCCGGGGGAGAGACCCAGTACTTC

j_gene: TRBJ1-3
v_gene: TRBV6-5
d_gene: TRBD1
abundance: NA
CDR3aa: CASADRGISGNTIYF
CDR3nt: TGTGCCAGTGCCGACAGGGGTATATCTGGAAACACCATATATTTT

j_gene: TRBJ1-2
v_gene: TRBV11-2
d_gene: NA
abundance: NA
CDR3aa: CASSPPGGGQIYGYTF
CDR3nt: TGTGCCAGCAGCCCACCGGGAGGGGGGCAAATTTATGGCTACACCTTC

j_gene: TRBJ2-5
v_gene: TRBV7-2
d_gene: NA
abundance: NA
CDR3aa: CASSLARGGETQYF
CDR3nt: TGTGCCAGCAGCTTAGCGCGAGGAGGGGAGACCCAGTACTTC